This T cell receptor beta chain is from a study of cytomegalovirus exposure and HLA in healthy donors. Overall study findings and caveats: In a later analysis, parvovirus B19, influenza, CMV and Epstein-Barr virus appeared linked to several top co-occurrence clusters. It was likely that a cluster of highly shared sequence variants was a sequencing artifact. Cytomegalovirus association was listed for around 170 TCR beta chains.

Vbeta (60) and Jbeta (13) primers were used in the PCR. The assay was immunoSEQ multiplex PCR, and TCRdb's table has in-frame clones only and misses some. Of about 82,000 clones in the sample, approximately 90% are singletons; the top ten hold roughly 2.3%. The CDR3 is 17 residues long. Trimming took 5 bases from V and 4 from J; bases not matched to a gene: 11. Germline CDR1 and CDR2: SGHVS and FQNEAQ. Comments on this clone: Its target is not known.

The chain employs TRBV7-8 and TRBJ1-4; 9 nucleotides agree with TRBD1. The sample taken for sequencing was PBMCs. The clonotype was recovered from a man younger than 35 in good health and CMV-seronegative. In DNA, the CDR3 is TGTGCCAGCAGCCTAGGGGACAGGGAATTTGGTAATGAAAAACTGTTTTTT. Its protein is CASSLGDREFGNEKLFF.